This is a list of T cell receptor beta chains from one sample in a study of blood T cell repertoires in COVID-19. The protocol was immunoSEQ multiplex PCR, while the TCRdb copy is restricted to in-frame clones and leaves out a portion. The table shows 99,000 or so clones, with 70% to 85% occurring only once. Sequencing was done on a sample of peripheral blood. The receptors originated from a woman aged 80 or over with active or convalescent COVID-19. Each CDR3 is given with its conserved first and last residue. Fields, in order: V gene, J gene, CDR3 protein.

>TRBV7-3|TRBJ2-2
CASSLSTGVTGELFF
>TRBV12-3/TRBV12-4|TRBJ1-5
CASSLGLGQPQHF
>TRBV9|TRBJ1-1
CASSRVMNTEAFF
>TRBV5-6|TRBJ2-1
CASSFFGTVNEQFF
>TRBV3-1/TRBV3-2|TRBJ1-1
CASSHPREAVGGTEAFF
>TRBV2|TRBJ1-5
CASSGGRRQPQHF
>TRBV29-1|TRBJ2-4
CSVATGTGFSLAKNIQYF
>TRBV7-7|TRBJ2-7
CASSPGRSSGRDEQYF
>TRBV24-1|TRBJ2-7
CATSDLGQPYEQYF
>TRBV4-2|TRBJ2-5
CASSLTSSGETQYF
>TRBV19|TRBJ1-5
CASNRGGQGAYSNQPQHF
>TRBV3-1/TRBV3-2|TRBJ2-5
CASSLRTDMYQETQYF
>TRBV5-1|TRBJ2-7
CASRDTSGSYEQYF
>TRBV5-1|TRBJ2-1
CASSSTAYNEQFF
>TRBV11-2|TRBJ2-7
CASSSLRSVEQYF
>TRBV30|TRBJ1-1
CAWSVIVNTEAFF
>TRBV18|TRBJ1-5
CASSPRQNKVNQPQHF
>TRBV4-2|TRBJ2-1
CASSQGSGRAYNEQFF
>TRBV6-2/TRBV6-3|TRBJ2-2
CASSYHASGRDTGELFF
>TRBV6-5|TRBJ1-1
CASSSDRHEAFF
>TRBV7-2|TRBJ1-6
CASSLLRGNNSPLHF
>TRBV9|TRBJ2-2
CASSPISGKGTGELFF
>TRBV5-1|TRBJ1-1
CASSLQGNTEAFF
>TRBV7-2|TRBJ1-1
CASSRRQVAAAEAFF
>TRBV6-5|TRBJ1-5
CASSLDRNQPQHF
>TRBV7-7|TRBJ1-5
CASRWDRYTLTNQPQHF
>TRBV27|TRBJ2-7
CASSLGAGDPEQYF
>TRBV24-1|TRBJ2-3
CATSSTSRTDTQYF
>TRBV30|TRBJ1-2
CAWEPGQGDYGYTF
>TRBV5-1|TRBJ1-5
CASIIRGRGPLGQPQHF
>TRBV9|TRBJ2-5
CASSVSFRDRGEETQYF
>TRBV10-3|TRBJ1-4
CAISEGQGANEKLFF
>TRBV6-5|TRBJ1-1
CASSSQGLSLNTEAFF
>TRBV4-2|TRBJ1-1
CASSQDVLQINTEAFF
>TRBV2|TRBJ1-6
CASSVIDSSPLHF
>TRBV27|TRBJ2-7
CASSTGQSYEQYF
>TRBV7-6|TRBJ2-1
CASSLDLAGSSYNEQFF
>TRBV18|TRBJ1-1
CASSQRGRHTEAFF
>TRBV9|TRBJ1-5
CASGDRGNQPQHF
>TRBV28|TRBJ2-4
CASGPIGTSEAKNIQYF
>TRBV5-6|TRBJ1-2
CASSSRRDRGLYGYTF
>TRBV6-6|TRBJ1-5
CASRGEGTGEGQPQHF
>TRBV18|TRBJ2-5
CASSPGTGEETQYF
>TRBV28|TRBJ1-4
CASSLSWRQDEKLFF
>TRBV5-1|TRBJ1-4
CASSFSGTGEEKLFF
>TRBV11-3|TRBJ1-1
CASSLAGDTEAFF
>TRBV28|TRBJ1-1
CASSLAGTGGARTEAFF
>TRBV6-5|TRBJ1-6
CATSGGAGNSPLHF